Listed below are T cell receptor beta chains from one sample, sequenced in a study of CD8+ T cells in alopecia areata. Here immunoSEQ multiplex PCR was the method, and the copy in TCRdb shows in-frame clones only, minus some. The repertoire consists of approximately 24,000 clones, with 52% occurring once and the leading ten covering around a third. Sample: NKG2D-high CD8+ T cells sorted from blood. The receptors derive from a human donor with alopecia areata. The CDR3 runs from the conserved cysteine through the conserved F or W. D genes are given only for firm matches. Rows may omit the clone size; those that give it use once, few, many or a size class.

cdr3_nt cdr3_aa j_call d_call clone_size v_call
TGTGCCAGCAGCCACTCTTCCACAGGGGATGAGCAGTTCTTC CASSHSSTGDEQFF TRBJ2-1 TRBD1 . TRBV14
TGTGCCAGCAGTTTACCCGAATGGCGAACTGAAGCTTTCTTT CASSLPEWRTEAFF TRBJ1-1 . . TRBV28
TGTGCCAGCAGCTCAAGTAGCGGGAGCTCCTACGAGCAGTACTTC CASSSSSGSSYEQYF TRBJ2-7 TRBD2 . TRBV7-3
TGTGCCAGCAGTACGGGACAGCCAAAAGCTAACTATGGCTACACCTTC CASSTGQPKANYGYTF TRBJ1-2 TRBD1 . TRBV27
TGTGCCAGCAGTGAAGCTTGGCAGGTCACAGATACGCAGTATTTT CASSEAWQVTDTQYF TRBJ2-3 . . TRBV2
TGTGCCAGCAGCTTGGCCATTTCAGCAGCTGAGCAGTTCTTC CASSLAISAAEQFF TRBJ2-1 . . TRBV5-4
TGTGCCAGCAGTTTCCAGAACTCACATAGCACAGATACGCAGTATTTT CASSFQNSHSTDTQYF TRBJ2-3 . . TRBV27
TGTGCCAGCAGCCAGCCCCACAGTACGCAGTATTTT CASSQPHSTQYF TRBJ2-3 . . TRBV6-5
TGTGCCAGCAGCTTAGGGGGTAGTTTCGGCTCCTACGAGCAGTACTTC CASSLGGSFGSYEQYF TRBJ2-7 . . TRBV13
TGTGCCAGCAGCTTAGAAACGGGGGGCGATGAGCAGTTCTTC CASSLETGGDEQFF TRBJ2-1 . once TRBV7-9
TGTGCCATCAGTGACCCCAATGAGCAGTTCTTC CAISDPNEQFF TRBJ2-1 . . TRBV10-3
TGTGCCAGCAGTACCAGCGGGAGGGCGTCCTACGAGCAGTACTTC CASSTSGRASYEQYF TRBJ2-7 TRBD2 . TRBV2
TGTGCCAGCTCAGAAGGACTTAGGCCACCCCTCGTCGGTGGCTACACCTTC CASSEGLRPPLVGGYTF TRBJ1-2 . . TRBV2
TGTGCCAGCAGTTATGACCTCTCCCATGGCTACACCTTC CASSYDLSHGYTF TRBJ1-2 . . TRBV6-6
TGTGCCAGCAGCCCGACAGTCCGGGAGACCCAGTACTTC CASSPTVRETQYF TRBJ2-5 . few TRBV7-3
TGTGCCACCCGGGACTATTACAATGAGCAGTTCTTC CATRDYYNEQFF TRBJ2-1 TRBD2 . TRBV2
TGTGCCAGCAGCTTAGACGTTGGCAGTGCCTACGAGCAGTACTTC CASSLDVGSAYEQYF TRBJ2-7 . few TRBV7-3
TGTGCCAGCAGCAAAGCGCTTGGCTACACCTTC CASSKALGYTF TRBJ1-2 . few TRBV21-1
TGCAGCGCCCGGGGACTAGCGGGACCCTCCTACAATGAGCAGTTCTTC CSARGLAGPSYNEQFF TRBJ2-1 TRBD2 few TRBV29-1
TGTGCCAGCAGTGAGTGGGATGAAAAACTGTTTTTT CASSEWDEKLFF TRBJ1-4 . . TRBV6-5
TGTGCCAGCAGTCCTGGGGGCGGCGGAACTGAAGCTTTCTTT CASSPGGGGTEAFF TRBJ1-1 . . TRBV27
TGTGCCAGCAGTGGATCGGGAATGAACACTGAAGCTTTCTTT CASSGSGMNTEAFF TRBJ1-1 . . TRBV27
TGTGCCAGTAGTATAGGGGGGGCTAATGAGCAGTTCTTC CASSIGGANEQFF TRBJ2-1 . few TRBV19
TGTGCCAGCAGCCTGAAGGGGGGAGCGCCCTACGAGCAGTACTTC CASSLKGGAPYEQYF TRBJ2-7 . . TRBV7-8
TGCGCCAGCAGCTTGAACAGCGGCGAGCAGTACTTC CASSLNSGEQYF TRBJ2-7 . . TRBV5-1
TGCAGCGTTGTAGGCAGCTTTAGAGCTTTCTTT CSVVGSFRAFF TRBJ1-1 . . TRBV29-1
TGTGCCACCAGCAGAGATGCCCTGACTAGCGGGAGATCCAAAAACATTCAGTACTTC CATSRDALTSGRSKNIQYF TRBJ2-4 TRBD2 . TRBV15